This entry is about one TCR beta chain. The antigen is not known. The sample belongs to a study of a mutant IDH1 vaccine in newly diagnosed glioma. Study-wide context: Patients had received radiotherapy, temozolomide, or both previously, most receiving both. Study observations and caveats: Altogether, around 95% of patients exhibited vaccine-induced immune responses. Variations in leading peripheral T cell clonotypes appeared to have no connection with pseudoprogression.

Sample time point: week 5, during vaccination. The study gave 300 ug of mutant IDH1 20-mer peptide per vaccine dose, with topical imiquimod. The CDR3 contains 12 residues. CDR1 is SGHTA, CDR2 FQGNSA, per germline. V dropped 7 bases and J dropped 7 bases, with 11 bases sitting between them. Method: immunoSEQ multiplex PCR; TCRdb's copy keeps in-frame clones and lacks some. In the table there are tens of thousands of clones, around 81% of which are singletons. The sequencing used PBMCs, collected from a glioma patient whose treatment included an IDH1 peptide vaccine. The genes are TRBV7-2 and TRBJ1-5; D gene unclear. The TCR originated in a man aged 50-59 years with glioma. The CDR3 reads CASKLGGQPQHF. CDR3 bases: TGTGCCAGCAAGCTGGGCGGACAGCCCCAGCATTTT.